The rows below give T cell receptor beta chains drawn from one sample of a study of technical replicates of blood from a few donors. The data were produced by immunoSEQ multiplex PCR, yet TCRdb's version contains in-frame clones alone and is incomplete. This sample has about 66,000 clones, with roughly 90% found just once. Sequenced material: PBMCs. These TCRs come from a human donor in good health. Some clones in this sample may be carry-over from other donors' samples. Each CDR3 is given with its conserved first and last residue. D genes are given only for firm matches. Clone size is shown for a subset of rows, as once, few, many or a class of expanded clone.

d_call: .; clone_size: .; v_call: TRBV7-6; j_call: TRBJ2-2; cdr3_nt: TGTGCCAGCAGCTTAGCGCAGGGTGAGAACACCGGGGAGCTGTTTTTT; cdr3_aa: CASSLAQGENTGELFF
d_call: TRBD1; clone_size: .; v_call: TRBV28; j_call: TRBJ1-2; cdr3_nt: TGTGCCAGCAGCCAGCCGGGACAGGGGGCATGGGGCTACACCTTC; cdr3_aa: CASSQPGQGAWGYTF
d_call: TRBD2; clone_size: .; v_call: TRBV9; j_call: TRBJ2-2; cdr3_nt: TGTGCCAGCAGCCTGAGCGGGAACGGCGGGGAGCTGTTTTTT; cdr3_aa: CASSLSGNGGELFF
d_call: .; clone_size: once; v_call: TRBV5-1; j_call: TRBJ1-5; cdr3_nt: TGCGCCAGCAGAACCGACGGGGGGAGCAATCAGCCCCAGCATTTT; cdr3_aa: CASRTDGGSNQPQHF
d_call: .; clone_size: .; v_call: TRBV11-2; j_call: TRBJ2-2; cdr3_nt: TGTGCCAGCAGCCCGACGAGGGTTGCCGCCGGGGAGCTGTTTTTT; cdr3_aa: CASSPTRVAAGELFF
d_call: TRBD2; clone_size: .; v_call: TRBV4-3; j_call: TRBJ2-7; cdr3_nt: TGCGCCAGCAGCCAAGTAGTTAGCGGGGGGGGCGAGCAGTACTTC; cdr3_aa: CASSQVVSGGGEQYF
d_call: TRBD2; clone_size: .; v_call: TRBV13; j_call: TRBJ2-5; cdr3_nt: TGTGCCAGCAGCTTAGAGGGGACTAGTGAGACCCAGTACTTC; cdr3_aa: CASSLEGTSETQYF
d_call: TRBD2; clone_size: few; v_call: TRBV18; j_call: TRBJ2-3; cdr3_nt: TGTGCCAGCTCACCAGAGACTAGCGGCAGGGGTACGCAGTATTTT; cdr3_aa: CASSPETSGRGTQYF
d_call: .; clone_size: .; v_call: TRBV4-1; j_call: TRBJ2-7; cdr3_nt: TGCGCCAGCAGCCCGTATGTAAACTACGAGCAGTACTTC; cdr3_aa: CASSPYVNYEQYF
d_call: .; clone_size: .; v_call: TRBV11-2; j_call: TRBJ2-5; cdr3_nt: TGTGCCAGCAGCTTAGAGGATCCCGTGAGGGAGACCCAGTACTTC; cdr3_aa: CASSLEDPVRETQYF
d_call: TRBD2; clone_size: .; v_call: TRBV19; j_call: TRBJ2-7; cdr3_nt: TGTGCCAGTAGCCCATTCGGGGGAGGGTCCCACGAGCAGTACTTC; cdr3_aa: CASSPFGGGSHEQYF
d_call: .; clone_size: .; v_call: TRBV27; j_call: TRBJ1-3; cdr3_nt: TGTGCCAGCAGTTTAACAGGCTCCTCTGGAAACACCATATATTTT; cdr3_aa: CASSLTGSSGNTIYF
d_call: .; clone_size: .; v_call: TRBV19; j_call: TRBJ2-2; cdr3_nt: TGTGCCAGTAGTAGGACTAATACGAACACCGGGGAGCTGTTTTTT; cdr3_aa: CASSRTNTNTGELFF
d_call: .; clone_size: .; v_call: TRBV18; j_call: TRBJ1-1; cdr3_nt: TGTGCCAGCTCACTAAAAAACCTTCAGATTGAAGCTTTCTTT; cdr3_aa: CASSLKNLQIEAFF
d_call: .; clone_size: .; v_call: TRBV5-1; j_call: TRBJ1-1; cdr3_nt: TGCGCCAGCAGCTTGGCCGTGGGGGCAGGTGAAGCTTTCTTT; cdr3_aa: CASSLAVGAGEAFF
d_call: TRBD1; clone_size: few; v_call: TRBV19; j_call: TRBJ1-2; cdr3_nt: TGTGCCAGTAGAGAGACAGGGGGCGGCTATGGCTACACCTTC; cdr3_aa: CASRETGGGYGYTF
d_call: .; clone_size: .; v_call: TRBV5-1; j_call: TRBJ1-1; cdr3_nt: TGCGCCAGCAGCCCGCTGGGGGGACTGAACACTGAAGCTTTCTTT; cdr3_aa: CASSPLGGLNTEAFF